This TCR beta chain stems from a study of blood T cell repertoires in COVID-19. As for the study in general: Italy, Spain and the United States were the sources of the convalescent and acute COVID-19 samples.

Profiled with immunoSEQ multiplex PCR; TCRdb holds only in-frame clones, not every one. The table includes some 170,000 clones, around nine tenths detected once. The germline CDR1 and CDR2 sequences are SNHLY and FYNNEI. This CDR3 region has 13 residues. V was shortened by 4 bases and J by 2 bases, with 8 bases between the two germline ends. Material for sequencing was peripheral blood. The rearrangement uses TRBV2 and TRBJ1-2; unclear D gene. This TCR was recovered from a woman in her sixties or seventies with COVID-19, enrolled during active disease. Here the CDR3 DNA reads TGTGCCAGCAGTGTGGCCAGGAACTATGGCTACACCTTC. Protein sequence: CASSVARNYGYTF. Drawing the rest from reference TRBV2 and TRBJ1-2, the complete variable domain is EPEVTQTPSHQVTQMGQEVILRCVPISNHLYFYWYRQILGQKVEFLVSFYNNEISEKSEIFDDQFSVERPDGSNFTLKIRSTKLEDSAMYFCASSVARNYGYTFGSGTRLTVV.